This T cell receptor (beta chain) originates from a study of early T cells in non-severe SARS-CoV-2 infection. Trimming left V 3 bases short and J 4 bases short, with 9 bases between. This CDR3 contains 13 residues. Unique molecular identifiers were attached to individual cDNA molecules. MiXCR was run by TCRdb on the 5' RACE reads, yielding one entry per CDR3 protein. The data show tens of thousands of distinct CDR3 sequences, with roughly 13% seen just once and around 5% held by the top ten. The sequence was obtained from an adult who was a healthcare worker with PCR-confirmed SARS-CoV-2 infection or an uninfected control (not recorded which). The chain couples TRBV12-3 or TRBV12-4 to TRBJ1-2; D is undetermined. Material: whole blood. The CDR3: CASSLGSLYGYTF. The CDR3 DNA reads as TGTGCCAGCAGTTTGGGCTCACTCTATGGCTACACCTTC.